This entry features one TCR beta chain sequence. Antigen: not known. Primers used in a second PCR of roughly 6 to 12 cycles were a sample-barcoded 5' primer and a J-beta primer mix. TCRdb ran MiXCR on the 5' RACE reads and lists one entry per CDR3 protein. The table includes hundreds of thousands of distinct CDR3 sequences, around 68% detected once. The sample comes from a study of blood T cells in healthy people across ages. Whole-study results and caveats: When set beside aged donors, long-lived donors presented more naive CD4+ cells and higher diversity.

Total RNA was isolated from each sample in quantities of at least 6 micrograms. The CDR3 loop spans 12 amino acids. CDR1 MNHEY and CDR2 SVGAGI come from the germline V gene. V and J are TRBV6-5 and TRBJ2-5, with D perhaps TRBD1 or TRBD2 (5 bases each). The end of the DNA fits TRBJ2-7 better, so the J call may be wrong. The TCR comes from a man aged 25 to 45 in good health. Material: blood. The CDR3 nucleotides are TGTGCCACCAGGTGGGGGACGCGCGAGCAGTACTTC. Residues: CATRWGTREQYF.